This T cell receptor beta chain came from a study of cytomegalovirus exposure and HLA in healthy donors. General study results and limits: Some TCR beta chains (roughly 150 of them) were listed as cytomegalovirus-associated.

The repertoire was sequenced with immunoSEQ multiplex PCR; TCRdb's copy has only in-frame clones and lacks some. The sample yields 55,000 to 80,000 clones, around 95% seen once. About this clone: Antigen unknown.

The sequenced sample consisted of PBMCs. This TCR was sampled from a young man in good health and CMV-seropositive.

CDR3 bases: TGTGCCAGCAGTTACTCGAATCCCCTTAGGGGAGAGCAGTACTTC. Residues: CASSYSNPLRGEQYF. The chain has TRBV6-5 and TRBJ2-7; D perhaps matches TRBD1 (5 bases). The CDR3 totals 15 residues. V was pared by 0 bases and J by 7 bases, with 16 bases between. CDR1 MNHEY and CDR2 SVGAGI come from the germline V gene.